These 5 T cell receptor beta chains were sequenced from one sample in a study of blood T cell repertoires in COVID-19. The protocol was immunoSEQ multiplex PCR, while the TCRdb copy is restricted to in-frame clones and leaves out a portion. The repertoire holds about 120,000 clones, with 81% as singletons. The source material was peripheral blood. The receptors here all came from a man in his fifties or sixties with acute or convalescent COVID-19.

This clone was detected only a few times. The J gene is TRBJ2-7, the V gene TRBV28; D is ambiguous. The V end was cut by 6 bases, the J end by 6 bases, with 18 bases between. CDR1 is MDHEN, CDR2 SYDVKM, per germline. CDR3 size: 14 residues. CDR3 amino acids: CASSFGLSQAEQYF. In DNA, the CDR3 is TGTGCCAGCAGCTTCGGATTAAGCCAGGCCGAGCAGTACTTC.

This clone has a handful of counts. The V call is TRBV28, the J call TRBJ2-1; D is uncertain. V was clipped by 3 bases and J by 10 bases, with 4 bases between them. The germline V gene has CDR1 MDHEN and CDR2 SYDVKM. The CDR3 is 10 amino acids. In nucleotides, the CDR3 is TGTGCCAGCAGTTTCGTAGAGCAGTTCTTC. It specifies CASSFVEQFF.

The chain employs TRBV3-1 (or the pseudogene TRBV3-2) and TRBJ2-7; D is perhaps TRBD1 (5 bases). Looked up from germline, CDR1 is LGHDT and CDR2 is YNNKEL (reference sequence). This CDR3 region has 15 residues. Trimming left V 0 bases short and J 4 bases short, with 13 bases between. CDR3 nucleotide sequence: TGTGCCAGCAGCCAAGATACCGCCAGGGTTTACGAGCAGTACTTC. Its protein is CASSQDTARVYEQYF.

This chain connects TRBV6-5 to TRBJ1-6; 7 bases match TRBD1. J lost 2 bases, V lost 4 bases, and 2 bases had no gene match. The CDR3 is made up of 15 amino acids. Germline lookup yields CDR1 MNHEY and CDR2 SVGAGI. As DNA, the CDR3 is TGTGCCAGCAGTTCCGACAGGGCCTATAATTCACCCCTCCACTTT. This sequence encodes CASSSDRAYNSPLHF.

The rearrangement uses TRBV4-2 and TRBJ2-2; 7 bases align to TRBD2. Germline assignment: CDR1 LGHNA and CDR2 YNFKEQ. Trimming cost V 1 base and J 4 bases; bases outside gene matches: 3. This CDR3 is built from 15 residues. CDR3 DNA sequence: TGTGCCAGCAGCCAAGGGGCGGGGGTCACCGGGGAGCTGTTTTTT. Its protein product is CASSQGAGVTGELFF.